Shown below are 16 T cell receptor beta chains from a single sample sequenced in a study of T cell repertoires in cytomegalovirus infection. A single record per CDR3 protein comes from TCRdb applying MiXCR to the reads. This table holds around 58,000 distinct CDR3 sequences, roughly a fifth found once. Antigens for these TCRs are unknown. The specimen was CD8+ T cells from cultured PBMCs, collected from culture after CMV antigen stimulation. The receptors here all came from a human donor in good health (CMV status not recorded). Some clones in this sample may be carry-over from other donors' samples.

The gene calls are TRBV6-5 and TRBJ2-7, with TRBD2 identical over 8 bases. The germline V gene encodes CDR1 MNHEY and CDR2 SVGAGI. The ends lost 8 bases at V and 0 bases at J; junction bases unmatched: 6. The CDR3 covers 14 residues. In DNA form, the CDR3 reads TGTGCCAGCCGTATAGCGGGGACCTCCTACGAGCAGTACTTC. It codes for CASRIAGTSYEQYF.

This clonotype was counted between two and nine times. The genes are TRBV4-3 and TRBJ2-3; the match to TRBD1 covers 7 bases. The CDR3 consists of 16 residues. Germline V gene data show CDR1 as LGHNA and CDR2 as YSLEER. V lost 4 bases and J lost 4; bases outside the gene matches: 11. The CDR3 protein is CASSRSRGGAADTQYF. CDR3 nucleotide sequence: TGCGCCAGCAGCCGAAGCAGAGGGGGCGCGGCAGATACGCAGTATTTT.

The CDR3 reads CASSQDDRSYYGYTF. The CDR3 region has the DNA TGCGCCAGCAGCCAGGACGACAGGTCGTACTATGGCTACACCTTC. The chain links TRBV4-3 to TRBJ1-2; D might be TRBD1 (6 bases). The CDR3 loop spans 15 amino acids. Germline loops: CDR1 LGHNA, CDR2 YSLEER. V shed 3 bases and J shed 3 bases, with 14 bases lying between them.

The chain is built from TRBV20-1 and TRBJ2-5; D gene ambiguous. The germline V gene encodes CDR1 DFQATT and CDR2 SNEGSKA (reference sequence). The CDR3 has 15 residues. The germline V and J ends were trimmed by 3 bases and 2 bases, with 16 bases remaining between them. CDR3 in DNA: TGCAGTGCTAGGCCCCCCTATGGTATTCAAGAGACCCAGTACTTC. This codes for CSARPPYGIQETQYF.

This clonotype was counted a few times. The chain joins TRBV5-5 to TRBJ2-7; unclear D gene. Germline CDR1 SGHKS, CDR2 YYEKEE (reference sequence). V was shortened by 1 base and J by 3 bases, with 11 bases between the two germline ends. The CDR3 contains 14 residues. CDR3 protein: CASSLWGTNYEQYF. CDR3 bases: TGTGCCAGCAGCTTGTGGGGAACTAACTACGAGCAGTACTTC.

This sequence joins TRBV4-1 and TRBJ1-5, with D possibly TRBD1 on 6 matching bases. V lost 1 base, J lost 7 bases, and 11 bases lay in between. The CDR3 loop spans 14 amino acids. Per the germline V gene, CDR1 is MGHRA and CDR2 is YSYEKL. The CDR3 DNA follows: TGCGCCAGCAGCCAAGGGGGGGCAATGCAGCCCCAGCATTTT. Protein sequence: CASSQGGAMQPQHF.

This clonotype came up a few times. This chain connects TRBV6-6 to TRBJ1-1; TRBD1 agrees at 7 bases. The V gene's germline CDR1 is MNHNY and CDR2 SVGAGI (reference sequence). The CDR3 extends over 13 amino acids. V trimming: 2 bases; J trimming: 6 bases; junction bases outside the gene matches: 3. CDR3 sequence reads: CASSYQGEPEAFF. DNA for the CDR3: TGTGCCAGCAGTTACCAGGGGGAGCCTGAAGCTTTCTTT.

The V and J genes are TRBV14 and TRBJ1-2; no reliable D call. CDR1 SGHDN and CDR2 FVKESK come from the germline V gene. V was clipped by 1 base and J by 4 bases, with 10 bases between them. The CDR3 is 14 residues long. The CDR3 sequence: CASSQGPEFYGYTF. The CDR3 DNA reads TGTGCCAGCAGCCAAGGGCCGGAATTCTATGGCTACACCTTC.

The CDR3 DNA reads as TGTGACCGCAGTTACTCGTTCGAGAGCTACGAGCAGTACTTC. This sequence encodes CDRSYSFESYEQYF. The chain employs TRBV6-2 or TRBV6-3 and TRBJ2-7; D is unclear. Germline-derived CDR1 and CDR2 are MNHEY and SVGEGT. This CDR3 is built from 14 residues.

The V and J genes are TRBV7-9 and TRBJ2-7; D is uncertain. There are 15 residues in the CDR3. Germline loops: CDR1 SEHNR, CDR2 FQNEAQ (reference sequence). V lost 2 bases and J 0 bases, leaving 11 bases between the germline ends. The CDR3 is CASSLSAESSYEQYF. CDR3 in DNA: TGTGCCAGCAGCTTATCCGCGGAGAGCTCCTACGAGCAGTACTTC.

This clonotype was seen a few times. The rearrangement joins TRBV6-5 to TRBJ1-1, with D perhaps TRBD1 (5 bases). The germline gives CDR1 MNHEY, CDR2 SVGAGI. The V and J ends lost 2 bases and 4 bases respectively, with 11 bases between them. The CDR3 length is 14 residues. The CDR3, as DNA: TGTGCCAGCAGTTACAGGGGAGTGAGCACTGAAGCTTTCTTT. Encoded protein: CASSYRGVSTEAFF.

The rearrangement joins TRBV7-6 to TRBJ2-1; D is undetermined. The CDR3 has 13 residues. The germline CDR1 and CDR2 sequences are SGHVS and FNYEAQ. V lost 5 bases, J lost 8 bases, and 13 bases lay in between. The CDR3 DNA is TGTGCCAGCAGCACTATCCGGACGCATGAGCAGTTCTTC. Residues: CASSTIRTHEQFF. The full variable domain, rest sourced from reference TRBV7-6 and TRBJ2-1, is GAGVSQSPRYKVTKRGQDVALRCDPISGHVSLYWYRQALGQGPEFLTYFNYEAQQDKSGLPNDRFSAERPEGSISTLTIQRTEQRDSAMYRCASSTIRTHEQFFGPGTRLTVL.

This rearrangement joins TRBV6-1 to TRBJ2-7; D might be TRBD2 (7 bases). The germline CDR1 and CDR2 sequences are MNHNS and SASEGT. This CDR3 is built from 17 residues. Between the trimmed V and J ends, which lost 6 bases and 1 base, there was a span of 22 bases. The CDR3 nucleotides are TGTGCCAGCAGACTCACCACCGGGGGGACACCTTCCTACGAGCAGTACTTC. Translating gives CASRLTTGGTPSYEQYF.

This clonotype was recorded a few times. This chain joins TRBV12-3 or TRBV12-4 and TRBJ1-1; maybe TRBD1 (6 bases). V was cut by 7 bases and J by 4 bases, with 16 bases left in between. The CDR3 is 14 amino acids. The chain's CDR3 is CASNPSGGGTEAFF. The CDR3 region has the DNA TGTGCCAGCAACCCATCCGGAGGGGGCACTGAAGCTTTCTTT.

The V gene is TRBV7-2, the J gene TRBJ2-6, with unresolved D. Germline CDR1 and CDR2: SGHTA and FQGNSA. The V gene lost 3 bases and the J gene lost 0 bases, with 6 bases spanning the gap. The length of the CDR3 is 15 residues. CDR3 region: CASSFSNSGANVLTF. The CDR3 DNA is TGTGCCAGCAGCTTTTCCAACTCTGGGGCCAACGTCCTGACTTTC.

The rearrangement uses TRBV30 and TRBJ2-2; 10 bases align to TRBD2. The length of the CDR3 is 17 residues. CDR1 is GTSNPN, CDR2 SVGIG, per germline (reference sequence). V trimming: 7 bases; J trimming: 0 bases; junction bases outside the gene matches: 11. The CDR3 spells CASSRGTSVANTGELFF. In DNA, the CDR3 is TGTGCCTCATCCCGAGGGACTAGCGTCGCGAACACCGGGGAGCTGTTTTTT.